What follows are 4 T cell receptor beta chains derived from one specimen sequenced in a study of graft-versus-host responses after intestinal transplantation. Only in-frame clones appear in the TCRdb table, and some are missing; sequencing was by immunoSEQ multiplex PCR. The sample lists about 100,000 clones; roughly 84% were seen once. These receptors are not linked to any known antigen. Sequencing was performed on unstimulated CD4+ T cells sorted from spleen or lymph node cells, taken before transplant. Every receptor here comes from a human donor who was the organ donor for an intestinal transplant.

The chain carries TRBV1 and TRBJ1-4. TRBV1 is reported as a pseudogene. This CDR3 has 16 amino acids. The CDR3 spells CTSSQDREGINEKLFF. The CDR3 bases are TGCACCAGCAGCCAAGATCGGGAGGGGATTAATGAAAAACTGTTTTTT.

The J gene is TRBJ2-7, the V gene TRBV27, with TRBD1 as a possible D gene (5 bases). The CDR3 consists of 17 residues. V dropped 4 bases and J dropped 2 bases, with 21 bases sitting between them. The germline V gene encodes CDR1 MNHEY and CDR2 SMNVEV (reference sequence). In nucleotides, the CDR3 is TGTGCCAGCAGTTCCCCCCGTGGTGCAGGGCGTCCCTACGAGCAGTACTTC. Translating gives CASSSPRGAGRPYEQYF.

CDR3 in amino acids: CASTREFDRPQHF. For the CDR3, the DNA is TGTGCCAGCACCCGCGAATTCGACAGGCCCCAGCATTTT. V and J are TRBV2 and TRBJ1-5; the D gene is possibly TRBD1 (5 bases). CDR1 is SNHLY, CDR2 FYNNEI, per germline. The CDR3 extends over 13 amino acids. The ends were cut back, 7 bases at V and 9 bases at J, with 16 bases in the middle.

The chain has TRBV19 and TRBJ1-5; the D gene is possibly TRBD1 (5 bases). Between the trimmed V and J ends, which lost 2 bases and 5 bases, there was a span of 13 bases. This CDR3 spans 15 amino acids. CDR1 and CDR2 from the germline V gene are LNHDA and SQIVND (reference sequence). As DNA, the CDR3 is TGTGCCAGTAGTATACTGACAGAAAGTTATCAGCCCCAGCATTTT. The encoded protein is CASSILTESYQPQHF.